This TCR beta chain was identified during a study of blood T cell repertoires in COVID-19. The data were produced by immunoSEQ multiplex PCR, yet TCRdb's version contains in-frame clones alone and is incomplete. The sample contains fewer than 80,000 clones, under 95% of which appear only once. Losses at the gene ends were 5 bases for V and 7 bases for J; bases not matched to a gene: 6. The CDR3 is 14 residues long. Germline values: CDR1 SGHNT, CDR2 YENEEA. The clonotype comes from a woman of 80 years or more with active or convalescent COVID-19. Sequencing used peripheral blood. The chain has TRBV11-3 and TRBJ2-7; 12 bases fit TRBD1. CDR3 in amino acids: CASSAGTGGVEQYF. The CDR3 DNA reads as TGTGCCAGCAGCGCCGGGACAGGGGGCGTGGAGCAGTACTTC.